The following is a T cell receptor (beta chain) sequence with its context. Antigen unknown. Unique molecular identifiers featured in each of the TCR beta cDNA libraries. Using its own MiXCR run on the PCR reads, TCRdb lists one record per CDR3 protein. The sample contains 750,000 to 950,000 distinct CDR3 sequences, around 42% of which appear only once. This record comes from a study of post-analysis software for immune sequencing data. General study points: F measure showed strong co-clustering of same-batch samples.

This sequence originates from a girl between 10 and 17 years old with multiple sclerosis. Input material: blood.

CDR3 sequence reads: CASSHGVSGGELFF. In DNA form, the CDR3 reads TGTGCCAGCAGCCATGGGGTTTCCGGTGGGGAGCTGTTTTTT. The chain couples TRBV7-8 to TRBJ2-2; D remains ambiguous. The V gene lost 5 bases and the J gene lost 8 bases, with 15 bases spanning the gap. Germline lookup yields CDR1 SGHVS and CDR2 FQNEAQ. The CDR3 sequence is 14 residues long.